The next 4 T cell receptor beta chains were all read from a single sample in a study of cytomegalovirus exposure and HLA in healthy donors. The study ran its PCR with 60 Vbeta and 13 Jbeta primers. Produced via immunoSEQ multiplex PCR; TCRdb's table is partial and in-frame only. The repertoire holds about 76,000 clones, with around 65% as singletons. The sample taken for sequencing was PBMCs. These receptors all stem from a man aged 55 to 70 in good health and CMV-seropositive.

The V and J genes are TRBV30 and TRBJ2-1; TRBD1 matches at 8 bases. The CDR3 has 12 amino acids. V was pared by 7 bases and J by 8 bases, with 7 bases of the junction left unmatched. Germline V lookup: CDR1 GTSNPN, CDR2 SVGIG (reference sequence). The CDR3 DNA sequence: TGTGCCTCGCGGCCAGGGGGCTATGAGCAGTTCTTC. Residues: CASRPGGYEQFF.

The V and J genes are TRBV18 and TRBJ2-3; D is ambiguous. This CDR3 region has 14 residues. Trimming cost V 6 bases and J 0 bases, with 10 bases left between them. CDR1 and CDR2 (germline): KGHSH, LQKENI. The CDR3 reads CASSDSSSTDTQYF. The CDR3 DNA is TGTGCCAGCTCCGACTCTTCTAGCACAGATACGCAGTATTTT.

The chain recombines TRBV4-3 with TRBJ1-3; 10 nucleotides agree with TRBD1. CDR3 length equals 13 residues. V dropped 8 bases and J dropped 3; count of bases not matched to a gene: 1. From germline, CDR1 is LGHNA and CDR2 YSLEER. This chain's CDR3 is CASGTGVGNTIYF. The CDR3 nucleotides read TGCGCCAGCGGGACAGGGGTTGGAAACACCATATATTTT.

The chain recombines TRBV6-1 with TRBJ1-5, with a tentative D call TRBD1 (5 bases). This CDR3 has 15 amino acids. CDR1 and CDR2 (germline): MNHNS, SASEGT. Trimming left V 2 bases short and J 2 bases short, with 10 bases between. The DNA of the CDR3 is TGTGCCAGCAGTGAAATTTGGGGGGGCAATCAGCCCCAGCATTTT. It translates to CASSEIWGGNQPQHF.